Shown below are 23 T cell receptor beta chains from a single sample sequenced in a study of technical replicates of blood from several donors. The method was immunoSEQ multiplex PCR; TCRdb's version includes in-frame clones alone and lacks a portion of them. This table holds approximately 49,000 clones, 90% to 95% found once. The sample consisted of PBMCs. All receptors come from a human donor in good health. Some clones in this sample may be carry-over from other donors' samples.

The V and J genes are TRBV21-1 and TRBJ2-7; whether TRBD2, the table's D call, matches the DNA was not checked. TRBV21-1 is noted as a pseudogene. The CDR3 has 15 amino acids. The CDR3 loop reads CASSKGDYSVGEQYF. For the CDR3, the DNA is TGTGCCAGCAGCAAAGGGGACTACTCGGTAGGGGAGCAGTACTTC.

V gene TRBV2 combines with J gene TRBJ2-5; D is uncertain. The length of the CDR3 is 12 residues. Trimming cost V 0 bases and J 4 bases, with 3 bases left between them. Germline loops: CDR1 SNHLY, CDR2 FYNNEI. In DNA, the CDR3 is TGTGCCAGCAGTGAAGCGCGAGAGACCCAGTACTTC. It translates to CASSEARETQYF. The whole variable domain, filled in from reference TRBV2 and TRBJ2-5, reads EPEVTQTPSHQVTQMGQEVILRCVPISNHLYFYWYRQILGQKVEFLVSFYNNEISEKSEIFDDQFSVERPDGSNFTLKIRSTKLEDSAMYFCASSEARETQYFGPGTRLLVL.

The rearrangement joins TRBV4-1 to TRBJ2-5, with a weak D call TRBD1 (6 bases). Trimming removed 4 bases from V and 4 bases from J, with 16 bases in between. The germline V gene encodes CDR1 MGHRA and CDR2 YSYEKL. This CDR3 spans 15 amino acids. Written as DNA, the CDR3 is TGCGCCAGCAGCCCACCGGGTCTAGGGGGAGAGACCCAGTACTTC. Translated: CASSPPGLGGETQYF.

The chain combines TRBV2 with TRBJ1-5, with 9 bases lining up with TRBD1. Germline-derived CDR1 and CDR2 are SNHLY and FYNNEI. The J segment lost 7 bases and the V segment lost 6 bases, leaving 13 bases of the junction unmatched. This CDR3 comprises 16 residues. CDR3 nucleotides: TGTGCCAGCAGCCGAAACTTACAGGGGGCTGGCCAGCCCCAGCATTTT. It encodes CASSRNLQGAGQPQHF.

CDR3 loop: CASSQALDKSYTQYF. The CDR3 DNA sequence: TGCGCCAGCAGCCAAGCCCTGGACAAGTCCTATACGCAGTATTTT. V and J are TRBV4-3 and TRBJ2-3; possibly TRBD1 for D (5 bases). Between the trimmed V and J ends, which lost 1 base and 7 bases, there was a span of 15 bases. Germline V CDR1 and CDR2: LGHNA, YSLEER. CDR3 length: 15 residues.

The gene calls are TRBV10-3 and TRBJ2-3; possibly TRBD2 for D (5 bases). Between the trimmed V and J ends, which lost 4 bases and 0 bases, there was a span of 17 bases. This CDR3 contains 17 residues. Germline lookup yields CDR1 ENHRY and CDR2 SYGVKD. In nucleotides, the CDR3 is TGTGCCATCAGTGGAGGGATCGGCGGATCTAGCACAGATACGCAGTATTTT. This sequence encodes CAISGGIGGSSTDTQYF.

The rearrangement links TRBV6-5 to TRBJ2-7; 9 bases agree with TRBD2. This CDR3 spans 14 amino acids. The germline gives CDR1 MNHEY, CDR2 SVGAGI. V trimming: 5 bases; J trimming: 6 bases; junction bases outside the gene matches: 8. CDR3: CASSLAGRTGEQYF. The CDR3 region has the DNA TGTGCCAGCAGTCTAGCGGGGAGAACGGGCGAGCAGTACTTC.

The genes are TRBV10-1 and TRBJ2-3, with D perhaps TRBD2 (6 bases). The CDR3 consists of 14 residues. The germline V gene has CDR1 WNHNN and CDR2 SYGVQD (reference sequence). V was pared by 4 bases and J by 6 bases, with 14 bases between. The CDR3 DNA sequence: TGCGCCAGCAGTGCGCAACTAGCAGGGGATACGCAGTATTTT. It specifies CASSAQLAGDTQYF.

The CDR3 region is CASSLAQGETDTQYF. In DNA form, the CDR3 reads TGTGCCAGCAGCTTAGCTCAGGGGGAGACAGATACGCAGTATTTT. V and J are TRBV7-9 and TRBJ2-3; 7 bases are a match to TRBD1. Germline lookup yields CDR1 SEHNR and CDR2 FQNEAQ (reference sequence). J gave up 3 bases and V 0 bases, and 3 bases lay outside the gene matches. This CDR3 contains 15 residues.

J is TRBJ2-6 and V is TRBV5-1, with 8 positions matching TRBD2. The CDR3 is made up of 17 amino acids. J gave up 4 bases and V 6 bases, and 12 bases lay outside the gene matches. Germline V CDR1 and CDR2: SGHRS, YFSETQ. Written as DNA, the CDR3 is TGCGCCAGCACCCACCCCGGGAGGGGTATAGGGGCCAACGTCCTGACTTTC. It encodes CASTHPGRGIGANVLTF.

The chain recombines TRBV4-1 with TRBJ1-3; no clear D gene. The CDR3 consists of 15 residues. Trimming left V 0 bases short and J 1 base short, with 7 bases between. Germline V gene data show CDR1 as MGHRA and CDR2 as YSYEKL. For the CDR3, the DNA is TGCGCCAGCAGCCAAGAACACAAGTCTGGAAACACCATATATTTT. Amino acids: CASSQEHKSGNTIYF.

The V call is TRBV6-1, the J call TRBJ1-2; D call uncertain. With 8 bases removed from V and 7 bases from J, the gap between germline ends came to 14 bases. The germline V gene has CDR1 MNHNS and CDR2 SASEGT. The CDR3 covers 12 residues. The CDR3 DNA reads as TGTGCCAGCCATGTGGAGGGTGCTGGCTACACCTTC. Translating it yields CASHVEGAGYTF.

The CDR3 region has the DNA TGTGCCAGCAGTTGGGACAGGACAAATGAAAAACTGTTTTTT. Translation gives CASSWDRTNEKLFF. This chain uses TRBV5-6 with TRBJ1-4, with TRBD1 identical over 8 bases. Losses at the gene ends were 5 bases for V and 5 bases for J; bases not matched to a gene: 5. The CDR3 extends over 14 amino acids. Germline CDR1 is SGHDT and CDR2 is YYEEEE.

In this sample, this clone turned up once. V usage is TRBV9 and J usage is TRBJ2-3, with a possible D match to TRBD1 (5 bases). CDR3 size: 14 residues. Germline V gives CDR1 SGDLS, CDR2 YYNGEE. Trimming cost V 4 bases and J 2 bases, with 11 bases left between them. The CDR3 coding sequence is TGTGCCAGCAGCTCTCGACAGACCACAGATACGCAGTATTTT. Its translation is CASSSRQTTDTQYF.

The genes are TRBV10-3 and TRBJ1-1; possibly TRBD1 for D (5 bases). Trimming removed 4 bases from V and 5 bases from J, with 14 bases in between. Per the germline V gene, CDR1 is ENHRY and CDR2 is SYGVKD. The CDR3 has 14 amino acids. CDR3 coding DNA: TGTGCCATCAGTGCGGGCAGGGATAAGACTGAAGCTTTCTTT. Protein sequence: CAISAGRDKTEAFF.

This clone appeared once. Written as DNA, the CDR3 is TGTGCCAGCAGCCCCACCCCCCAAGAGAATAATTCACCCCTCCACTTT. Protein: CASSPTPQENNSPLHF. The V and J genes are TRBV9 and TRBJ1-6; no clear D. This CDR3 has 16 amino acids. Germline loops: CDR1 SGDLS, CDR2 YYNGEE. V lost 4 bases, J lost 5 bases, and 16 bases lay in between.

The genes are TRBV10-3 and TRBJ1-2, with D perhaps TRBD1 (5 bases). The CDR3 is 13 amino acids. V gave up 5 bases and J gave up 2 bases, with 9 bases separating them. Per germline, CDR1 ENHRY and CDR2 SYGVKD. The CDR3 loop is CAISTGLNYGYTF. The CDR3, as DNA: TGTGCCATCAGTACAGGATTGAACTATGGCTACACCTTC.

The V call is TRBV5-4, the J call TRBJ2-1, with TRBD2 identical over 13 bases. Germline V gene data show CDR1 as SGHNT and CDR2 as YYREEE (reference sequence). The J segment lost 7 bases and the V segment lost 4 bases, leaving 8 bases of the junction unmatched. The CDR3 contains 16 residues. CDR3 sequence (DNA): TGTGCCAGCAGCGGTTGGACTAGCGGGGGAATTAATGAGCAGTTCTTC. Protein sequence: CASSGWTSGGINEQFF.

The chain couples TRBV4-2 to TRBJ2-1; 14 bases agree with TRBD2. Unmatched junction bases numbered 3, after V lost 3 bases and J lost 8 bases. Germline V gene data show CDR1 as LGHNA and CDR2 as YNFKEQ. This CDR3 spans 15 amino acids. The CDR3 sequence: CASSQETSGGDEQFF. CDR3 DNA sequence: TGTGCCAGCAGCCAGGAGACTAGCGGGGGGGATGAGCAGTTCTTC.

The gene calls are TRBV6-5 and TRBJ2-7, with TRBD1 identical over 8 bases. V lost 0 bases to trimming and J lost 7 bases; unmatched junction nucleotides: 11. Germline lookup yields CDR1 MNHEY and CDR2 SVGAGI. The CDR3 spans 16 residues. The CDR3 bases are TGTGCCAGCAGTTACTCCGGACAGGGACCCTCTCTGGAGCAGTACTTC. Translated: CASSYSGQGPSLEQYF.

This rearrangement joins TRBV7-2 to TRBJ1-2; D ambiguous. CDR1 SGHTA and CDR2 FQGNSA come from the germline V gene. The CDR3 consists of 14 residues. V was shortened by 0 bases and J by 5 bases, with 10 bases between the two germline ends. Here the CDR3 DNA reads TGTGCCAGCAGCTTAGCCCCCACCGGGTATGGCTACACCTTC. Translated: CASSLAPTGYGYTF.

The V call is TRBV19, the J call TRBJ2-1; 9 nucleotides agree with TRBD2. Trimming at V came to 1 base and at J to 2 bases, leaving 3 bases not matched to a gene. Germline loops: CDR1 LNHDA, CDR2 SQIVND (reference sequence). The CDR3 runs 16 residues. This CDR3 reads CASSIVSGSAYNEQFF. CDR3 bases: TGTGCCAGTAGTATAGTTAGCGGGAGCGCCTACAATGAGCAGTTCTTC. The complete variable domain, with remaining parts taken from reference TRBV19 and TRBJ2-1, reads DGGITQSPKYLFRKEGQNVTLSCEQNLNHDAMYWYRQDPGQGLRLIYYSQIVNDFQKGDIAEGYSVSREKKESFPLTVTSAQKNPTAFYLCASSIVSGSAYNEQFFGPGTRLTVL.

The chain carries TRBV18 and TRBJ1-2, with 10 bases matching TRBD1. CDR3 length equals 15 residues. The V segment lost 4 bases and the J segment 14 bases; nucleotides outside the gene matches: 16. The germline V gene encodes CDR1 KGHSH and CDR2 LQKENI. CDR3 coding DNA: TGTGCCAGCTCACTAACCGGGACAGGGGACGCCCCGGGGACCTTC. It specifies CASSLTGTGDAPGTF.